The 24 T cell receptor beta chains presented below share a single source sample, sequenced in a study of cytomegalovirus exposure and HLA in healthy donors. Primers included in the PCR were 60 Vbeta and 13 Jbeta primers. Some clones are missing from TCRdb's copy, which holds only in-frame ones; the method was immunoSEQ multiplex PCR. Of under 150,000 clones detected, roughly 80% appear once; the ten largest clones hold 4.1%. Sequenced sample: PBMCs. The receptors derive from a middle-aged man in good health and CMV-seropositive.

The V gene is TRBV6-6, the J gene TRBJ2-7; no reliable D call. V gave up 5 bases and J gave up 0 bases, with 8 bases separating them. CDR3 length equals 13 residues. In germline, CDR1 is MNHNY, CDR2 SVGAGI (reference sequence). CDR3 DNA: TGTGCCAGCAGTGGCCAAGTCTCCTACGAGCAGTACTTC. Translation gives CASSGQVSYEQYF.

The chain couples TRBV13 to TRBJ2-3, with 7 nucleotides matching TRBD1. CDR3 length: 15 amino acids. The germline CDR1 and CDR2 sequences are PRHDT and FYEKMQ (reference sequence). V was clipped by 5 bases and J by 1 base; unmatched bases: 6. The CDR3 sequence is CASSQTGMGTDTQYF. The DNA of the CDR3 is TGTGCCAGCAGCCAGACAGGGATGGGCACAGATACGCAGTATTTT.

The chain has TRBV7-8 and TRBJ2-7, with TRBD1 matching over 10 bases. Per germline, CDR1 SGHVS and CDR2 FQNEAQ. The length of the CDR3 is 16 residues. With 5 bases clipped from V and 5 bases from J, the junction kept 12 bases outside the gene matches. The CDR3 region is CASSKPDRGGPHEQYF. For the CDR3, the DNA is TGTGCCAGCAGCAAGCCGGACAGGGGGGGACCGCACGAGCAGTACTTC.

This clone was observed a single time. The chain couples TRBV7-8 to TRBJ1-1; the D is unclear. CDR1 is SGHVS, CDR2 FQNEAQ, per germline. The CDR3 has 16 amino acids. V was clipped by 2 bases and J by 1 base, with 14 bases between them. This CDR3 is CASSLRTITANTEAFF. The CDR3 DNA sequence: TGTGCCAGCAGCTTAAGGACTATAACAGCGAACACTGAAGCTTTCTTT.

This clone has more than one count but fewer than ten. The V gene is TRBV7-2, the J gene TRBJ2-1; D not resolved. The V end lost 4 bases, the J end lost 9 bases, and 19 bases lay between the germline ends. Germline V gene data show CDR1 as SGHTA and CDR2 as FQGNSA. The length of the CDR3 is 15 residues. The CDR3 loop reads CASSSRLVSVLEQFF. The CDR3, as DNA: TGTGCCAGCAGCTCTCGGCTAGTGAGCGTCCTTGAGCAGTTCTTC.

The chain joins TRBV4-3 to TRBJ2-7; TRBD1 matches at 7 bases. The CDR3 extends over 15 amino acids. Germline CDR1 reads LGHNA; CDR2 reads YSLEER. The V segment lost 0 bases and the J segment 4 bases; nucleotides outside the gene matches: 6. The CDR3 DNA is TGCGCCAGCAGCCAAGACCGGGACAGCGGTTACGAGCAGTACTTC. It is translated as CASSQDRDSGYEQYF.

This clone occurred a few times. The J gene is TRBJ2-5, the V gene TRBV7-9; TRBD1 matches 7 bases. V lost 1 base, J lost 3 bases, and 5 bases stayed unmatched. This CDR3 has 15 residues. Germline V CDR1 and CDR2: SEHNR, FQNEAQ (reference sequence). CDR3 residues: CASSLGPGTEETQYF. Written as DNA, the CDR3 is TGTGCCAGCAGCTTAGGACCCGGGACAGAAGAGACCCAGTACTTC. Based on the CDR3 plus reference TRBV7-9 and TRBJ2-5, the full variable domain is DTGVSQNPRHKITKRGQNVTFRCDPISEHNRLYWYRQTLGQGPEFLTYFQNEAQLEKSRLLSDRFSAERPKGSFSTLEIQRTEQGDSAMYLCASSLGPGTEETQYFGPGTRLLVL.

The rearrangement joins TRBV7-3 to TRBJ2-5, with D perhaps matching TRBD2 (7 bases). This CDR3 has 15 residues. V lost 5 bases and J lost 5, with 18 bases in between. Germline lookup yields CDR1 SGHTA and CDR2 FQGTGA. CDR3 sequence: CASSRGAGQGETQYF. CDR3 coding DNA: TGTGCCAGCAGCCGGGGGGCAGGGCAGGGGGAGACCCAGTACTTC.

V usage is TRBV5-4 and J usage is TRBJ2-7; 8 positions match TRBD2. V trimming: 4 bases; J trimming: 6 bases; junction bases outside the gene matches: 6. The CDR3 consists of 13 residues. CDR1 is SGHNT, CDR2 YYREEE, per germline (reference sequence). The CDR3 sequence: CASSPGTRGEQYF. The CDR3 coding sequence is TGTGCCAGCAGCCCAGGGACTAGAGGCGAGCAGTACTTC.

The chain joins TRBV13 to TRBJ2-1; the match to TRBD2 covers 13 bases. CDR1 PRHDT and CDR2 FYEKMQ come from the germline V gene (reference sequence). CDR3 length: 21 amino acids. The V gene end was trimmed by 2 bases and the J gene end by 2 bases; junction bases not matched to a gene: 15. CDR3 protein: CASSLFGATSGRSFTYNEQFF. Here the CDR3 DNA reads TGTGCCAGCAGCTTATTCGGAGCGACTAGCGGGAGGAGTTTCACCTACAATGAGCAGTTCTTC.

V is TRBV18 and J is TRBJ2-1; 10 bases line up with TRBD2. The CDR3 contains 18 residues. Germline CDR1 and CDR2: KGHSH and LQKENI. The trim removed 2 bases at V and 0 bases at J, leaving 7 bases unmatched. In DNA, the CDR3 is TGTGCCAGCTCACCAAGGCTAGCGGGGGTAAGCTCCTACAATGAGCAGTTCTTC. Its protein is CASSPRLAGVSSYNEQFF.

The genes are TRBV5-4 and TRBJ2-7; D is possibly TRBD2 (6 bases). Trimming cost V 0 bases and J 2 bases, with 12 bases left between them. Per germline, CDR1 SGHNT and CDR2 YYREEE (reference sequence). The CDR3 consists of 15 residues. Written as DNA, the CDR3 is TGTGCCAGCAGCTTGGCGGGGGTTCGGGCCTACGAGCAGTACTTC. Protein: CASSLAGVRAYEQYF.

The CDR3, as DNA: TGTGCCTGGAGTGTAGGACTAGCGGGAGGGCCAGAGACCCAGTACTTC. It encodes CAWSVGLAGGPETQYF. This rearrangement joins TRBV30 to TRBJ2-5; TRBD2 matches at 15 bases. The CDR3 spans 16 residues. The germline V gene has CDR1 GTSNPN and CDR2 SVGIG (reference sequence). J gave up 4 bases and V 0 bases, and 3 bases lay outside the gene matches.

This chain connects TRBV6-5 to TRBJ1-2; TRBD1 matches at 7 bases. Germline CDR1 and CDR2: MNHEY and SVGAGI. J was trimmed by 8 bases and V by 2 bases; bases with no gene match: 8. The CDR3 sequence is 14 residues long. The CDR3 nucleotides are TGTGCCAGCAGTTACCTCGACAGGGAGGAGGGCTACACCTTC. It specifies CASSYLDREEGYTF.

The CDR3 DNA reads TGTGCCAGCAGCTTCGACAGGGGATACGAGCAGTACTTC. Translated, it gives CASSFDRGYEQYF. The rearrangement links TRBV7-3 to TRBJ2-7, with 8 bases identical to TRBD1. Trimming removed 3 bases from V and 4 bases from J; junction bases left unmatched: 2. Germline V gene sequence: CDR1 SGHTA, CDR2 FQGTGA. This CDR3 has 13 amino acids.

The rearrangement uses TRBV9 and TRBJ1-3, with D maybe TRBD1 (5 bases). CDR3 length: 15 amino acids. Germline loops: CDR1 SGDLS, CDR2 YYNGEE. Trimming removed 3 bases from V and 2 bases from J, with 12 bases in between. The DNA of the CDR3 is TGTGCCAGCAGCGAGGGGCATGGCCCTGGAAACACCATATATTTT. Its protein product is CASSEGHGPGNTIYF. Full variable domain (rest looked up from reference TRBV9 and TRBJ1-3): DSGVTQTPKHLITATGQRVTLRCSPRSGDLSVYWYQQSLDQGLQFLIQYYNGEERAKGNILERFSAQQFPDLHSELNLSSLELGDSALYFCASSEGHGPGNTIYFGEGSWLTVV.

CDR3 DNA sequence: TGTGCCAGCAGCGTTAGCGGGCCGACTTCCTCGCAGTATTTT. Encoded protein: CASSVSGPTSSQYF. The chain links TRBV7-2 to TRBJ2-3; 7 positions match TRBD2. V gave up 5 bases and J gave up 10 bases; unmatched junction bases: 12. There are 14 residues in the CDR3. Germline V gene lookup returns CDR1 SGHTA and CDR2 FQGNSA.

The DNA for the CDR3 is TGTGCCAGCAGGCCCCACGGCACCGGGGAGCTGTTTTTT. Amino acids: CASRPHGTGELFF. The J gene is TRBJ2-2, the V gene TRBV6-5; D is undetermined. CDR1 MNHEY and CDR2 SVGAGI come from the germline V gene. V was shortened by 6 bases and J by 4 bases, with 9 bases between the two germline ends. The CDR3 loop spans 13 amino acids.

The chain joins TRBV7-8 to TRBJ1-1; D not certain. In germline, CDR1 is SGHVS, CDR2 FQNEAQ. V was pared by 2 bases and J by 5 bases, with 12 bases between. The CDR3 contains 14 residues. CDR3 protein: CASSLMVVATEAFF. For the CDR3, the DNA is TGTGCCAGCAGCTTAATGGTTGTAGCGACTGAAGCTTTCTTT.

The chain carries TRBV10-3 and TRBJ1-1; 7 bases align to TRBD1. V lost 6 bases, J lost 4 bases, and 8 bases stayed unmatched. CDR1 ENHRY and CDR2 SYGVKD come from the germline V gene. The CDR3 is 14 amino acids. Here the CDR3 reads CAISRTGPSTEAFF. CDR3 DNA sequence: TGTGCCATCAGCCGGACAGGACCCAGCACTGAAGCTTTCTTT.

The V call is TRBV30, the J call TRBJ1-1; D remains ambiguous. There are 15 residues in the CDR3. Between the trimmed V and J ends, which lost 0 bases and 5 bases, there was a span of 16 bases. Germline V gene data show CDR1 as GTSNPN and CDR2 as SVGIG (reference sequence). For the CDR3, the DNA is TGTGCCTGGAGTGTGCCGGGAGACTCGGAGACTGAAGCTTTCTTT. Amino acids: CAWSVPGDSETEAFF.

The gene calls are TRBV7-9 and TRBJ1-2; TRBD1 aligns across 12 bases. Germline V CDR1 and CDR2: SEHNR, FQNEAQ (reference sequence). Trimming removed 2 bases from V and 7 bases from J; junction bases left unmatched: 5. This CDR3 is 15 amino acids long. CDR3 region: CASSLRDRGRFGYTF. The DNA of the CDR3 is TGTGCCAGCAGCTTAAGGGACAGGGGGCGGTTTGGCTACACCTTC.

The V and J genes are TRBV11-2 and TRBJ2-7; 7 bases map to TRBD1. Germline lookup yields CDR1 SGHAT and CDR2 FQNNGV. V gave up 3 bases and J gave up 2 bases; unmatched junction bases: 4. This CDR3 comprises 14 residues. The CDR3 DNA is TGTGCCAGCAGCTTCCTGACAGGGCCCTACGAGCAGTACTTC. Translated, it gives CASSFLTGPYEQYF.

The CDR3 spells CAWSVSGVRETQYF. CDR3 in DNA: TGTGCCTGGAGTGTATCAGGGGTTCGAGAGACCCAGTACTTC. The chain combines TRBV30 with TRBJ2-5; the D gene is possibly TRBD1 (6 bases). The germline V and J ends were trimmed by 0 bases and 4 bases, with 12 bases remaining between them. The CDR3 has 14 residues. Per the germline V gene, CDR1 is GTSNPN and CDR2 is SVGIG (reference sequence).